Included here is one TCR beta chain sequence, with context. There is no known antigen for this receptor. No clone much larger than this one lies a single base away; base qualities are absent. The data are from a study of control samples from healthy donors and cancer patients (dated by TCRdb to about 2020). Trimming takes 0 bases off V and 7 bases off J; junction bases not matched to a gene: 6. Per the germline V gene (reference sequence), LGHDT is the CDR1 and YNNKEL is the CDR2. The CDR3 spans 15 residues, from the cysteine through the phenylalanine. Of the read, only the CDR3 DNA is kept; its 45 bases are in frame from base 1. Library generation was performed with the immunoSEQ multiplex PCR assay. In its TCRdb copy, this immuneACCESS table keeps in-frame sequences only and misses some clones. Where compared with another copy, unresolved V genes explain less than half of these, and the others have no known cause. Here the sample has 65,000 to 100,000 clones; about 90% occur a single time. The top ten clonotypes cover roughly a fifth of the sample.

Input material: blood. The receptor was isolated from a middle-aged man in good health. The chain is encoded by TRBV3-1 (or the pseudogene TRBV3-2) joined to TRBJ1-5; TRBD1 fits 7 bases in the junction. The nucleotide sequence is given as TGTGCCAGCAGCCAAGACAGGGGGTTAGGGCAGCCCCAGCATTTT. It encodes CASSQDRGLGQPQHF.